This T cell receptor (beta chain) was documented in a study of cytomegalovirus exposure and HLA in healthy donors. Whole-study findings and limits: A likely sequencing artifact accounted for one observed cluster of highly shared sequence variants. Indistinguishability led to the exclusion of some V segments, TRBV6-2 and TRBV6-3 included.

As regards this clone: Its antigen remains unknown.

Primers for the PCR totalled 60 Vbeta and 13 Jbeta. The assay was immunoSEQ multiplex PCR, and TCRdb's table has in-frame clones only and misses some. This table has more than 85,000 clones, approximately 79% appearing once. CDR1 and CDR2 from the germline V gene are SGHNT and YYREEE (reference sequence). Trimming removed 3 bases from V and 8 bases from J, with 18 bases in between. CDR3 length equals 15 residues. The source material was PBMCs. The chain carries TRBV5-4 and TRBJ2-1, with a weak D call TRBD2 (6 bases). The source of this sequence is a man aged 25 to 40 in good health and CMV-seropositive. The CDR3 reads CASSSPPRGKDEQFF. As DNA, the CDR3 is TGTGCCAGCAGCTCCCCCCCTCGGGGGAAGGATGAGCAGTTCTTC.